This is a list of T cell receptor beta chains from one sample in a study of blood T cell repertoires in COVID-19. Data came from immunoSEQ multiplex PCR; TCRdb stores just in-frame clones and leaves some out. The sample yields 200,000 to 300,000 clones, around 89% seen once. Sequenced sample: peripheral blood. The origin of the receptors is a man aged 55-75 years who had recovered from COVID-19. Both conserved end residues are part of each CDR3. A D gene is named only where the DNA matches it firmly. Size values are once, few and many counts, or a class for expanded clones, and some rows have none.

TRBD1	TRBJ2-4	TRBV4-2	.	CASSQGTATGENIQYF	TGTGCCAGCAGCCAAGGGACCGCAACAGGGGAAAACATTCAGTACTTC
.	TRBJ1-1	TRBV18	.	CASSPPPTGPNTEAFF	TGTGCCAGCTCACCCCCTCCTACAGGGCCCAACACTGAAGCTTTCTTT
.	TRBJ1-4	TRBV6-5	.	CASRQGLGEKLFF	TGTGCCAGCAGGCAGGGATTGGGTGAAAAACTGTTTTTT
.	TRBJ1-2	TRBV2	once	CASSENSPNYGYTF	TGTGCCAGCAGTGAAAACAGCCCTAACTATGGCTACACCTTC
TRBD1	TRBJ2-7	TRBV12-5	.	CASGLQGQGPSYEQYF	TGTGCTAGTGGTTTGCAGGGACAGGGTCCTTCCTACGAGCAGTACTTC
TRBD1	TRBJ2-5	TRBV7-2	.	CASSRGTGEETQYF	TGTGCCAGCAGCCGCGGGACAGGGGAAGAGACCCAGTACTTC
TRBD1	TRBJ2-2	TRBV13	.	CASSGDRGKELFF	TGTGCCAGCAGCGGGGACAGGGGAAAGGAGCTGTTTTTT
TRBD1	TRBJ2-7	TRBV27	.	CASSLSARTGFFREQYF	TGTGCCAGCAGTTTATCCGCCCGGACAGGGTTTTTTAGGGAGCAGTACTTC
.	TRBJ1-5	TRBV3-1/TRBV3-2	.	CASSQEQGYSNQPQHF	TGTGCCAGCAGCCAGGAACAGGGATATAGCAATCAGCCCCAGCATTTT
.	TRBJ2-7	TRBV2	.	CASSETQAQTYEQYF	TGTGCCAGCAGTGAAACGCAGGCACAGACCTACGAGCAGTACTTC
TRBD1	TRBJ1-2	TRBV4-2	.	CASSQTGTGENGYTF	TGTGCCAGCAGCCAGACCGGGACAGGGGAAAATGGCTACACCTTC
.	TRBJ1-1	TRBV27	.	CASSPRTPDEAFF	TGTGCCAGCAGTCCCCGGACACCCGATGAAGCTTTCTTT
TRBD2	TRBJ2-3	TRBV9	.	CASSVRGGGATDTQYF	TGTGCCAGCAGCGTACGAGGCGGGGGGGCAACAGATACGCAGTATTTT
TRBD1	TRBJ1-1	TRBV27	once	CASSAGQGKVNTEAFF	TGTGCCAGCAGCGCCGGACAGGGTAAGGTGAACACTGAAGCTTTCTTT
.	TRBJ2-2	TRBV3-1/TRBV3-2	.	CASSQYGTTGELFF	TGTGCCAGCAGCCAATACGGGACAACCGGGGAGCTGTTTTTT
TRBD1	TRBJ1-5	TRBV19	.	CASTLTGPGQPQHF	TGTGCCAGTACCCTGACAGGGCCTGGGCAGCCCCAGCATTTT
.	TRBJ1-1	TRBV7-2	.	CASSLGGRLNTEAFF	TGTGCCAGCAGCTTAGGTGGCAGATTGAACACTGAAGCTTTCTTT
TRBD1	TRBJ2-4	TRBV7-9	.	CASSPRDRENIQYF	TGTGCCAGCAGCCCCAGGGACAGGGAAAACATTCAGTACTTC
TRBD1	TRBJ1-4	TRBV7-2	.	CASSFDRGPNEKLFF	TGTGCCAGCAGTTTCGACAGGGGGCCTAATGAAAAACTGTTTTTT
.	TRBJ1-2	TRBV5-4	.	CASRMGAGGVNYGYTF	TGTGCCAGCAGGATGGGGGCGGGTGGGGTGAACTATGGCTACACCTTC
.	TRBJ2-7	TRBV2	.	CASSPIRDEQYF	TGTGCCAGCAGTCCCATTCGGGACGAGCAGTACTTC
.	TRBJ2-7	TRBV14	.	CASRGQSSYEQYF	TGTGCCAGCAGAGGACAGAGCTCCTACGAGCAGTACTTC
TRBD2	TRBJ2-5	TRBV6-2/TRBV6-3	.	CASSFAGVKQETQYF	TGTGCCAGCAGTTTTGCGGGGGTTAAACAAGAGACCCAGTACTTC
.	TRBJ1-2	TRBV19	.	CASSTGGIGNYGYTF	TGTGCCAGTAGTACGGGGGGCATTGGAAACTATGGCTACACCTTC
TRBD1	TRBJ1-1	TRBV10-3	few	CAISEDRVGVTEAFF	TGTGCCATCAGTGAGGACAGGGTTGGAGTCACTGAAGCTTTCTTT
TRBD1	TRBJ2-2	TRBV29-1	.	CSGGDRGITGELFF	TGCAGCGGTGGGGACAGGGGTATCACCGGGGAGCTGTTTTTT
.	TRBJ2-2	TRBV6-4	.	CASSDSQAGELFF	TGTGCCAGCAGTGACTCCCAGGCCGGGGAGCTGTTTTTT
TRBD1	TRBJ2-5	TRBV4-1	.	CASSQDGTGGVWETQYF	TGCGCCAGCAGCCAAGACGGGACAGGGGGCGTTTGGGAGACCCAGTACTTC
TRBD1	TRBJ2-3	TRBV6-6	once	CASSPGQGLFDTQYF	TGTGCCAGCAGCCCAGGACAGGGCCTTTTCGATACGCAGTATTTT
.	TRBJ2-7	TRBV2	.	CASSDGRGSSYEQYF	TGTGCCAGCAGTGATGGCAGGGGTAGCTCCTACGAGCAGTACTTC
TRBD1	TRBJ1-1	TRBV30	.	CAWSVGTGWNTEAFF	TGTGCCTGGAGTGTAGGGACAGGGTGGAACACTGAAGCTTTCTTT
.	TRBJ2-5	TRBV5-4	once	CASTIQGNQETQYF	TGTGCCAGCACCATTCAGGGAAACCAAGAGACCCAGTACTTC
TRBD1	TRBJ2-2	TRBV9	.	CASRGGGPNTGELFF	TGTGCCAGCAGAGGGGGCGGGCCGAACACCGGGGAGCTGTTTTTT
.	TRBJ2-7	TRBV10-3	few	CAISATGPHEQYF	TGTGCCATCAGTGCAACAGGGCCCCACGAGCAGTACTTC
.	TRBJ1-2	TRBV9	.	CASSAAGGEFRSYGYTF	TGTGCCAGCAGCGCAGCCGGAGGGGAATTTCGGTCTTATGGCTACACCTTC
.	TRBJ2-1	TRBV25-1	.	CASSEWGVSEQFF	TGTGCCAGCAGTGAATGGGGGGTGAGTGAGCAGTTCTTC
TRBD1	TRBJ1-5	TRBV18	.	CASSQGTGVPQPQHF	TGTGCCAGCTCCCAGGGGACAGGGGTGCCTCAGCCCCAGCATTTT
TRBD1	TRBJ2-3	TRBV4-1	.	CASSRGDRGTDTQYF	TGCGCCAGCAGCCGGGGCGACAGGGGCACAGATACGCAGTATTTT
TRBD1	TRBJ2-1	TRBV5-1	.	CASSFTGTGYNEQFF	TGCGCCAGCAGCTTTACCGGGACAGGCTACAATGAGCAGTTCTTC
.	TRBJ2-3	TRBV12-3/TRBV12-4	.	CASSSGTSQYF	TGTGCCAGCAGTTCCGGGACTTCGCAGTATTTT
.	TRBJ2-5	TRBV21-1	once	CARGVKGTSGSKETQYF	TGTGCCAGGGGTGTAAAGGGGACTAGCGGGAGTAAAGAGACCCAGTACTTC
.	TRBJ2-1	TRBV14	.	CASSQVNSNNEQFF	TGTGCCAGCAGCCAAGTAAACAGTAATAATGAGCAGTTCTTC
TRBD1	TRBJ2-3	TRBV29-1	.	CSAPRQGGGTDTQYF	TGCAGCGCCCCTAGACAGGGTGGTGGCACAGATACGCAGTATTTT
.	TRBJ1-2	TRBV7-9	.	CASSFNRDGYTF	TGTGCCAGCAGCTTTAACAGGGATGGCTACACCTTC
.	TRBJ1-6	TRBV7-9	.	CASSLGPRGNSPLHF	TGTGCCAGCAGCTTAGGCCCCAGGGGTAATTCACCCCTCCACTTT
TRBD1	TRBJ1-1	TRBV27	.	CASSLRDRGLITEAFF	TGTGCCAGCAGTTTAAGGGACAGGGGATTGATCACTGAAGCTTTCTTT
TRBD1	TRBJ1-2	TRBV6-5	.	CASSSQGLDGYTF	TGTGCCAGCAGTTCACAGGGGCTTGATGGCTACACCTTC
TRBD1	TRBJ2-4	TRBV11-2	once	CASSSGSGTGVKNIQYF	TGTGCCAGCAGCTCCGGGTCCGGGACAGGAGTTAAAAACATTCAGTACTTC
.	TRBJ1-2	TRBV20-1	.	CSASGRGRSYGYTF	TGCAGTGCTAGTGGGAGGGGCCGCTCTTATGGCTACACCTTC
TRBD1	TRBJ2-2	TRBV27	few	CASSLGTGLDTGELFF	TGTGCCAGCAGTTTAGGGACAGGGCTCGACACCGGGGAGCTGTTTTTT
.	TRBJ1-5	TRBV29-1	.	CSVDDGGYNQPQHF	TGCAGCGTTGATGATGGGGGCTACAATCAGCCCCAGCATTTT
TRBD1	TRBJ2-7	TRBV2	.	CASSGQGIEEQYF	TGTGCCAGCAGTGGACAGGGAATAGAGGAGCAGTACTTC
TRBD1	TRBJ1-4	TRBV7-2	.	CASSSSPGQANEKLFF	TGTGCCAGCAGCTCGTCCCCGGGACAGGCTAATGAAAAACTGTTTTTT